This note documents a single T cell receptor beta chain sequence. Sequencing used immunoSEQ multiplex PCR; TCRdb keeps in-frame clones, though not all of them. This sample has fewer than 65,000 clones, with 93% found just once. The data are from a study of T cell changes during pregnancy in multiple sclerosis. The germline V gene has CDR1 SNHLY and CDR2 FYNNEI. Trimming pared 6 bases from V and 0 bases from J, leaving 15 bases between. This CDR3 is 15 amino acids long. V is TRBV2 and J is TRBJ2-7, with D unclear. The TCR was taken from a female donor with multiple sclerosis, enrolled in a pregnancy study. Sequenced material: peripheral blood, taken in the second trimester of pregnancy. For the CDR3, the DNA is TGTGCCAGCAGCGATTGGGCAAACGACTCCTACGAGCAGTACTTC. It yields the protein CASSDWANDSYEQYF.